The rows below give T cell receptor beta chains drawn from one sample of a study of Graves' ophthalmopathy and Graves' hyperthyroidism. TCRdb passed the multiplex PCR reads through MiXCR, listing each CDR3 protein once. This table holds over a million distinct CDR3 sequences, roughly 35% found once. The sequenced sample consisted of peripheral blood or thyroid tissue (not recorded which). Receptor source: an adult man with Graves' hyperthyroidism. CDR3s leave out the opening cysteine and the closing phenylalanine or tryptophan. Clone size is given for some rows only: seen once, a few or many times, or a class if the clone is expanded.

TRBJ1-3 | TRBV29-1 | . | SVVGGAGNTIY
TRBJ1-6 | TRBV5-8 | many | ASSFQSHNSPLH
TRBJ2-7 | TRBV7-4 | . | ASKGQGEILPYEQY
TRBJ1-5 | TRBV19 | . | ASSIGGQSNQPQH
TRBJ2-2 | TRBV19 | few | ASSIVRGTNTGELF
TRBJ2-5 | TRBV2 | many | ASSGGGSPKETQY
TRBJ2-7 | TRBV7-8 | many | ASSLGGQGIEQY
TRBJ2-5 | TRBV7-8 | . | ASSKRTSGIDRETQY
TRBJ2-7 | TRBV29-1 | . | SVTGTSGSHEQY
TRBJ1-4 | TRBV20-1 | few | SARVFEKLF
TRBJ1-5 | TRBV20-1 | . | SASLSSGRLETQH
TRBJ2-7 | TRBV29-1 | . | SVLNRGNEQY
TRBJ2-5 | TRBV29-1 | . | SVDSSGRAETQY
TRBJ1-2 | TRBV6-5 | many | ASRTPQGGQSYGYT
TRBJ2-5 | TRBV20-1 | many | SAPPTSGGWETQY
TRBJ2-2 | TRBV7-9 | . | ASSPAAGELF
TRBJ2-7 | TRBV15 | many | ATSRGDREGYEQY
TRBJ2-7 | TRBV30 | . | AWSSGSTYEQY
TRBJ2-7 | TRBV19 | many | ASSIAGERYEQY
TRBJ1-1 | TRBV7-6 | many | ASSLGWGGDTEAF
TRBJ1-6 | TRBV2 | . | ASSEAPGSNSPLH
TRBJ2-7 | TRBV7-9 | few | ASSQVTSTGGSGYEQY
TRBJ1-1 | TRBV5-1 | many | ASSPAGYTEAF
TRBJ2-2 | TRBV20-1 | few | SATRDNSGTGELF
TRBJ1-5 | TRBV20-1 | many | SARLGFSNQPQH
TRBJ2-1 | TRBV7-2 | . | ASSLGLYDEQF
TRBJ1-4 | TRBV5-8 | many | ASSLPLNEKLF
TRBJ1-5 | TRBV4-1 | . | ASSQVAGTGGRGNQPQH
TRBJ1-2 | TRBV29-1 | few | SAAAGNNYGYT
TRBJ1-3 | TRBV7-9 | . | ASSSRVGSGNTIY
TRBJ2-7 | TRBV7-2 | many | ASSPWVERDNYEQY
TRBJ2-2 | TRBV19 | few | ASIPRGNTGELF
TRBJ1-6 | TRBV7-9 | . | ASSLTHDGSPLH
TRBJ2-2 | TRBV5-1 | . | ASSLPSQGSGELF
TRBJ1-2 | TRBV12-3/TRBV12-4 | . | ASYGQGISGYGYT
TRBJ2-5 | TRBV10-3 | many | AISPGNKETQY
TRBJ2-2 | TRBV6-5 | . | ASSYTPGQENTGELF
TRBJ1-1 | TRBV6-2/TRBV6-3 | few | ASSYSMAAWYNTEAF
TRBJ2-7 | TRBV7-9 | many | ASSLSSGPTEQY
TRBJ1-2 | TRBV7-8 | many | ASSLGSGRGNYGYT
TRBJ2-7 | TRBV14 | . | ASSQPGIGTGTYEQY
TRBJ1-2 | TRBV11-2 | many | ASSLRVNYGYT
TRBJ1-1 | TRBV20-1 | few | SAKALTGVNTEAF
TRBJ1-5 | TRBV20-1 | few | SAEGGWKPQH
TRBJ2-7 | TRBV10-3 | few | ASSYEPYEQY